This T cell receptor beta chain was sequenced during a study of regulatory and conventional T cells in RAG deficiency (dated by TCRdb to 2016 to 2017). About the full investigation: The study used high-throughput TCR beta sequencing to compare repertoire diversity and composition of Treg, conventional CD4+ and CD8+ T cells between RAG-deficient patients and healthy controls.

From its cysteine to its phenylalanine, the CDR3 spans 12 amino acids. Only the CDR3 region is kept as DNA, spanning 36 bases read in frame from base 1. The V end loses 5 bases and the J end loses 5 bases, and a stretch of 9 bases separates them. The germline V gene provides CDR1 MNHEY and CDR2 SVGAGI. What the study reported, not specific to this receptor: In Omenn syndrome and CID/AS patients compared with controls, around 100-fold fewer unique TCR beta sequences were detected from Treg cells, versus 7.5 to 10-fold fewer for other subsets. Some T-cell subset analyses were not done for some subjects. Compared with control T-cell subpopulations, RAG-deficient patients had much lower Shannon entropy and higher Simpson indices. All patient T-cell subsets had shorter CDR3 lengths; Omenn syndrome patients showed >80% Treg-Tconv repertoire overlap at nucleotide and amino acid level. Sorted CD25-high CD127-low cells from Omenn syndrome patients may represent peripherally activated cells rather than bona fide Treg cells.

Library preparation was by the immunoSEQ multiplex PCR assay. Rearranged TCR beta chain products were amplified from genomic DNA of sorted T-cell subsets and sequenced. On the authors' methods: Shannon entropy and Simpson indices were used to measure how diverse the repertoire of productive TCR beta rearrangements was. Clonal expansion was assessed using the summed frequency of the 100 most abundant productive TCR beta clonotypes among total reads. The TRB repertoires were evaluated with a self-reactivity index based on amino acid usage at CDR3beta positions 6 and 7. Two-way ANOVA was used for repertoire analyses, and Student t or Mann-Whitney tests were used for flow cytometric analyses. TCRdb holds this immuneACCESS table with in-frame rearrangements only. Some clones are missing; in checked studies, unresolved V genes explain under half, and the rest has no known cause. The V and J calls and clone size are taken from that table; D and trimming were inferred from the DNA. Recorded for this sample are some 19,000 clones; roughly 87% of them occurred a single time. The ten top clones hold approximately 1.5% of the sample.

A note on this clone: Its antigen has not been determined. No much larger clonotype is one base removed from it; base qualities were not supplied.

Before genomic DNA extraction, regulatory T cells were isolated from blood as CD4+CD25-high CD127-low cells. Several healthy control donors served as the comparison group for repertoire analyses. These data were also reused for a study on regulatory T cells. As the second study states: The multiplex PCR relied on 52 forward TRBV primers and 13 reverse TRBJ primers, and amplification bias was corrected through assay-based and computational methods. Repertoires from patients had restricted unique TRB V-J pairs and skewed V and J gene usage, with the strongest effect in regulatory T cells. Between CD3G-deficient patients and healthy controls, the study compared T-cell receptor beta repertoires in sorted regulatory T cells, conventional CD4+ T cells and CD8+ T cells. Peripheral blood mononuclear cells were isolated by Ficoll density separation. Within the immunoSEQ assay, multiplex PCR amplified rearranged TRB loci from genomic DNA. Sequencing of the TRB amplicons was done on an Illumina HiSeq platform. Raw sequences were error-filtered and aligned to reference gene sequences by custom algorithms and were subsequently analyzed with the immunoSEQ online tools. The frequencies of productive and nonproductive TRB rearrangements were evaluated among unique sequences as well as among total sequences. Prism software was used to run t tests, Mann-Whitney tests or two-way ANOVA for comparisons between groups.

This chain is built from TRBV6-5 and TRBJ1-1; the D gene identity is not certain. Sequenced material: Tregs sorted from blood. The origin of this receptor is a human donor in good health. The nucleotide sequence reads as follows: TGTGCCAGCAGTCTAGTCGGAACTGAAGCTTTCTTT. Its protein reads: CASSLVGTEAFF.